This T cell receptor beta chain was found in a study of blood T cell repertoires in COVID-19. How the authors handled the data: It was from reference gene primer amplification that nucleated cell counts were estimated. Sequencing was performed with immunoSEQ multiplex PCR; in TCRdb, only in-frame clones are kept and a portion is missing. The V and J calls and clone size come from that table; D and trimming were worked out from the DNA. The sample includes 150,000 to 250,000 clones, about nine tenths of them seen just once. Germline CDR1 SGDLS, CDR2 YYNGEE. This CDR3 contains 14 residues. Between the trimmed V and J ends, which lost 3 bases and 2 bases, there was a span of 11 bases. Participant-reported clinical history was the basis for cohort assignment.

The chain recombines TRBV9 with TRBJ1-1, with D uncertain. The sequenced material came from PBMCs or T cells enriched from blood (not recorded which). The source is a woman aged 25-40 years who had recovered from COVID-19. The CDR3 protein is CASSGRTGNTEAFF. CDR3 nucleotides: TGTGCCAGCAGCGGACGGACGGGAAACACTGAAGCTTTCTTT.